This TCR beta chain was recovered during a study of spatial heterogeneity in lung cancer. Study-wide background: The donors were some 70 patients with non-small cell lung cancer that was early-stage and untreated. Where available, sequencing covered follow-up PBMC samples, taken at a median of roughly two years after resection. Alpha-chain sequences were detected in numbers that were consistently lower than beta-chain sequences.

CDR1 is MNHEY, CDR2 SMNVEV, per germline (reference sequence). The CDR3 has 17 residues. V lost 4 bases and J lost 0, with 19 bases in between. Time point described: blood at routine non-recurrence follow-up after resection. Tumor, nontumor lung or frozen PBMC supplied whole RNA, sequenced without sorting. MiXCR, run by TCRdb on the 5' RACE reads, gives a single entry per CDR3 protein. The data show 95,000 to 130,000 distinct CDR3 sequences, over 9% seen once. The TCR comes from a male donor with early-stage non-small cell lung cancer. The sequencing used PBMCs, collected at follow-up. The chain joins TRBV27 to TRBJ2-7, with D possibly being TRBD2 (5 bases). CDR3 residues: CASSSRKFSGSSYEQYF. The CDR3, as DNA: TGTGCCAGCAGTTCCCGAAAATTCTCGGGAAGCTCCTACGAGCAGTACTTC.